The clone carrying this T cell receptor (beta chain) was detected many times. The antigen is not known. The sample comes from a study of spatial heterogeneity in lung cancer. Across the study: Matched bulk RNA-seq gave a T cell module score that correlated strongly with tumor-region TCR transcript counts. Whole-study findings and limits: Coverage of tumor T cells was estimated at about 7% for alpha chains and 13% to 15% for beta chains. Within tumors, counts of expanded alpha and beta TCRs tracked tumor mutation counts.

Per the germline V gene, CDR1 is MDHEN and CDR2 is SYDVKM. The CDR3 is 14 amino acids. The ends were cut back, 4 bases at V and 0 bases at J, with 7 bases in the middle. The sample's time point: sample taken at primary tumor resection. Without sorting, whole RNA was sequenced from tumor, nontumor lung or frozen PBMC. TCRdb re-called the 5' RACE reads through MiXCR, storing one row per CDR3 protein. The sample lists 100,000 to 110,000 distinct CDR3 sequences, nearly 4.5% occurring once. This TCR derives from a male donor with early-stage non-small cell lung cancer. The source material was lung tumor tissue, sampled at surgery. The J gene is TRBJ1-3, the V gene TRBV28; no firm D call. The CDR3 is CASSSRSSGNTIYF. CDR3 sequence (DNA): TGTGCCAGCAGTTCCCGGAGCTCTGGAAACACCATATATTTT.